The sequence of this T cell receptor (beta chain) was determined in a study of T-cell memory formation after mild COVID-19. Germline CDR1 is ENHRY and CDR2 is SYGVKD. This CDR3 is built from 11 residues. TCRdb called the 5' RACE reads again in MiXCR, with one record for every CDR3 protein. The sample lists roughly 510,000 distinct CDR3 sequences, about 18% occurring once. Regarding this clonotype: At one of its ends the junction is not consistent with the germline gene, which may arise from a read error.

The chain carries TRBV10-3 and TRBJ2-5; D uncertain. Sequencing was performed on PBMCs or a T cell subset sorted from them (not recorded which). The clonotype comes from an adult woman who had mild COVID-19 (a few samples of this study predate the infection). Cell type and time point are not known. For the CDR3, the DNA is TGTGCCATCAGTGACCATGAGACCCAGTACTTC. Amino acid sequence: CAISDHETQYF.